This T cell receptor beta chain is drawn from a study of spatial heterogeneity in lung cancer. Study at large: Consistent detection of more beta-chain than alpha-chain sequences was observed. General observations from the study: Resection saw ubiquitous expanded tumor TCRs appear in blood more than follow-up did.

Using its own MiXCR run on the 5' RACE reads, TCRdb lists one record per CDR3 protein. The sample records 65,000 to 85,000 distinct CDR3 sequences, approximately 21% being singletons. Comments on this clonotype: Its antigen is undetermined. A read error is possible here, since a much larger clone lies one base away.

V lost 3 bases and J 4 bases, leaving 12 bases between the germline ends. There are 14 residues in the CDR3. Time point described: sample taken at primary tumor resection. In each case, whole RNA from tumor, nontumor lung or frozen PBMC was sequenced unsorted. The donor population consisted of some 67 patients with untreated, early-stage non-small cell lung cancer. The gene calls are TRBV7-1 and TRBJ2-5; the D gene is possibly TRBD1 (5 bases). TRBV7-1 is an open reading frame, and its role is uncertain. The sample was PBMCs, taken at surgery. This receptor was identified in a male donor with early-stage non-small cell lung cancer. The CDR3 protein is CASSSAGWRETQYF. The CDR3 nucleotides are TGTGCCAGCAGCTCCGCAGGGTGGCGAGAGACCCAGTACTTC.